What follows is one T cell receptor beta chain and its context. No antigen is known for it. Per germline, CDR1 SQVTM and CDR2 ANQGSEA. V dropped 5 bases and J dropped 4 bases, with 15 bases sitting between them. This CDR3 region has 15 residues. The repertoire was sequenced with immunoSEQ multiplex PCR; TCRdb's copy has only in-frame clones and lacks some. The sample comprises about 1.5 million clones, 98% of which are singletons, and roughly 0.42% rests with the top ten. These data originate in a study of shared clonotypes between healthy human individuals. Study findings and constraints: Estimated richness was generally greater in naive than memory subsets. Donor clonotype sharing was expected to depend on sequencing depth.

The clonotype was recovered from a young man in good health. The genes are TRBV29-1 and TRBJ2-6; the D gene could be TRBD1 or TRBD2 (5 bases each). The specimen was naive CD4+ T cells sorted from blood. Subset in this sample: CD45RA+ positively selected. CDR3 sequence (DNA): TGCAGCGTTAAATCCGGGACCAGCGGGGCCAACGTCCTGACTTTC. Translated: CSVKSGTSGANVLTF.